The 26 T cell receptor beta chains below were found in one sample sequenced in a study of technical replicates of blood from a few donors. TCRdb's table, derived via immunoSEQ multiplex PCR, lists solely in-frame clones and lacks some. The sample lists over 50,000 clones, more than 95% occurring once. Material for sequencing was T cells isolated from PBMCs. These TCRs come from a human donor in good health.

This chain connects TRBV7-2 to TRBJ2-3, with 13 bases fitting TRBD2. Per germline, CDR1 SGHTA and CDR2 FQGNSA. Trimming cost V 0 bases and J 0 bases; bases outside gene matches: 12. This CDR3 comprises 21 residues. The CDR3 DNA is TGTGCCAGCAGCTTAGCTCACCGACTAGCGGGGGGAACCAAAAGCACAGATACGCAGTATTTT. Translation gives CASSLAHRLAGGTKSTDTQYF. Full variable domain (remainder filled in from reference TRBV7-2 and TRBJ2-3): GAGVSQSPSNKVTEKGKDVELRCDPISGHTALYWYRQSLGQGLEFLIYFQGNSAPDKSGLPSDRFSAERTGGSVSTLTIQRTQQEDSAVYLCASSLAHRLAGGTKSTDTQYFGPGTRLTVL.

J is TRBJ1-6 and V is TRBV19, with a tentative D call TRBD1 (6 bases). Germline V gene data show CDR1 as LNHDA and CDR2 as SQIVND (reference sequence). The CDR3 has 15 residues. The V end lost 5 bases, the J end lost 7 bases, and 15 bases lay between the germline ends. For the CDR3, the DNA is TGTGCCAGTAGTCTGGCCGGGACAAGGAATTCACCCCTCCACTTT. It specifies CASSLAGTRNSPLHF.

This chain joins TRBV2 and TRBJ1-2; TRBD1 matches at 10 bases. CDR1 is SNHLY and CDR2 is FYNNEI in the germline V gene. J gave up 12 bases and V 1 base, and 8 bases lay outside the gene matches. The CDR3 runs to 14 residues. Written as DNA, the CDR3 is TGTGCCAGCAGTGAAGTACGGGACAGGGGTGGTCACACCTTC. This gives the protein CASSEVRDRGGHTF. Full variable domain (outside the CDR3, taken from reference TRBV2 and TRBJ1-2): EPEVTQTPSHQVTQMGQEVILRCVPISNHLYFYWYRQILGQKVEFLVSFYNNEISEKSEIFDDQFSVERPDGSNFTLKIRSTKLEDSAMYFCASSEVRDRGGHTFGSGTRLTVV.

CDR3 loop: CASSSTGEAFF. The CDR3 nucleotides read TGTGCCAGCAGCTCGACAGGTGAAGCTTTCTTT. The chain has TRBV7-9 and TRBJ1-1; a weak D match, TRBD1 (6 bases). The CDR3 is made up of 11 amino acids. The ends were cut back, 4 bases at V and 7 bases at J, with 7 bases in the middle. In germline, CDR1 is SEHNR, CDR2 FQNEAQ (reference sequence). Supplemented by reference TRBV7-9 and TRBJ1-1, the full variable domain reads DTGVSQNPRHKITKRGQNVTFRCDPISEHNRLYWYRQTLGQGPEFLTYFQNEAQLEKSRLLSDRFSAERPKGSFSTLEIQRTEQGDSAMYLCASSSTGEAFFGQGTRLTVV.

The chain couples TRBV2 to TRBJ2-5; D ambiguous. CDR3 length: 13 amino acids. V lost 6 bases, J lost 5 bases, and 13 bases lay in between. CDR1 and CDR2 (germline): SNHLY, FYNNEI. CDR3 amino acids: CASSVTPVETQYF. Written as DNA, the CDR3 is TGTGCCAGCAGCGTGACTCCCGTGGAGACCCAGTACTTC.

This chain uses TRBV6-1 with TRBJ1-1; tentative D call: TRBD1 (6 bases). This CDR3 contains 14 residues. Germline V gene sequence: CDR1 MNHNS, CDR2 SASEGT. With 11 bases removed from V and 1 base from J, the gap between germline ends came to 17 bases. CDR3 amino acids: CAGTQGVGNTEAFF. For the CDR3, the DNA is TGTGCCGGTACACAGGGTGTGGGGAACACTGAAGCTTTCTTT.

The rearrangement links TRBV6-5 to TRBJ1-5, with a weak D call TRBD1 (5 bases). V dropped 8 bases and J dropped 2 bases, with 13 bases sitting between them. This CDR3 comprises 14 residues. The germline V gene encodes CDR1 MNHEY and CDR2 SVGAGI. The CDR3 is CASGSGGGNQPQHF. The CDR3 region has the DNA TGTGCCAGCGGCTCGGGGGGGGGCAATCAGCCCCAGCATTTT.

V and J are TRBV6-5 and TRBJ1-2; D uncertain. The V gene's germline CDR1 is MNHEY and CDR2 SVGAGI. The V and J ends lost 4 bases and 8 bases respectively, with 14 bases between them. This CDR3 contains 13 residues. The CDR3 DNA is TGTGCCAGCAGTTTCTCCCACCAGCGAGGCTACACCTTC. This gives the protein CASSFSHQRGYTF.

The gene calls are TRBV30 and TRBJ1-3; D gene uncertain. Germline V lookup: CDR1 GTSNPN, CDR2 SVGIG (reference sequence). This CDR3 is 17 amino acids long. The ends were cut back, 0 bases at V and 0 bases at J, with 15 bases in the middle. For the CDR3, the DNA is TGTGCCTGGAGTGTATCCGGTACTCCATTCTCTGGAAACACCATATATTTT. As protein: CAWSVSGTPFSGNTIYF.

This chain links TRBV28 with TRBJ1-5, with D possibly being TRBD1 (5 bases). Germline V gene sequence: CDR1 MDHEN, CDR2 SYDVKM. The CDR3 contains 15 residues. Trimming stripped 6 bases from V and 1 base from J, with 13 bases between. CDR3 sequence reads: CASRSPGVSNQPQHF. The CDR3 DNA reads as TGTGCCAGCAGGAGCCCGGGGGTAAGCAATCAGCCCCAGCATTTT.

The V gene is TRBV28, the J gene TRBJ2-7, with 7 bases lining up with TRBD1. V dropped 6 bases and J dropped 0; count of bases not matched to a gene: 5. The CDR3 is made up of 14 amino acids. CDR1 and CDR2 (germline): MDHEN, SYDVKM. CDR3 in amino acids: CASRATGLSYEQYF. The CDR3 DNA follows: TGTGCCAGCAGGGCGACAGGGCTCTCCTACGAGCAGTACTTC.

The rearrangement uses TRBV2 and TRBJ2-5, with D perhaps matching TRBD1 (6 bases). Per the germline V gene, CDR1 is SNHLY and CDR2 is FYNNEI. There are 11 residues in the CDR3. The V end was cut by 4 bases, the J end by 13 bases, with 13 bases between. The CDR3 DNA reads TGTGCCAGCAGTGGAGGACAGTGGAGGTACTTC. Its protein product is CASSGGQWRYF. Full variable domain (rest looked up from reference TRBV2 and TRBJ2-5): EPEVTQTPSHQVTQMGQEVILRCVPISNHLYFYWYRQILGQKVEFLVSFYNNEISEKSEIFDDQFSVERPDGSNFTLKIRSTKLEDSAMYFCASSGGQWRYFGPGTRLLVL.

CDR3 amino acids: CASSSPGQGDAYEQYF. The CDR3 DNA reads as TGTGCCAGCAGTTCGCCTGGACAGGGGGACGCCTACGAGCAGTACTTC. The chain is built from TRBV6-6 and TRBJ2-7, with 10 bases that match TRBD1. Trimming cost V 4 bases and J 2 bases; bases outside gene matches: 8. The CDR3 runs to 16 residues. Germline V gene lookup returns CDR1 MNHNY and CDR2 SVGAGI (reference sequence).

The chain is built from TRBV27 and TRBJ1-2; 10 positions match TRBD1. V shed 8 bases and J 6 bases; nucleotides not matched to a gene: 6. The germline V gene has CDR1 MNHEY and CDR2 SMNVEV (reference sequence). The CDR3 covers 13 residues. CDR3 in DNA: TGTGCCAGCGCCGTCGGGACAGGGGATGGCTACACCTTC. It is translated as CASAVGTGDGYTF.

The chain has TRBV19 and TRBJ2-1; TRBD1 matches 7 bases. Unmatched junction bases numbered 6, after V lost 7 bases and J lost 0 bases. Germline V gene lookup returns CDR1 LNHDA and CDR2 SQIVND (reference sequence). The CDR3 has 15 amino acids. For the CDR3, the DNA is TGTGCCAGTATGGGGGACAGTTTCTCCTACAATGAGCAGTTCTTC. Protein: CASMGDSFSYNEQFF.

The chain links TRBV28 to TRBJ1-3, with TRBD1 matching 7 bases. Trimming took 8 bases from V and 0 from J; bases not matched to a gene: 1. The germline V gene encodes CDR1 MDHEN and CDR2 SYDVKM. The length of the CDR3 is 13 residues. CDR3 DNA sequence: TGTGCCAGCGGGACAGCCTCTGGAAACACCATATATTTT. This translates into CASGTASGNTIYF.

The chain couples TRBV5-1 to TRBJ2-5; D might be TRBD2 (6 bases). V lost 3 bases to trimming and J lost 4 bases, with 13 bases between them. The germline V gene has CDR1 SGHRS and CDR2 YFSETQ. There are 14 residues in the CDR3. CDR3: CASSYGTGVETQYF. CDR3 in DNA: TGCGCCAGCAGCTACGGGACTGGGGTAGAGACCCAGTACTTC.

This sequence joins TRBV5-1 and TRBJ2-7, with 8 bases that match TRBD1. Germline CDR1 and CDR2: SGHRS and YFSETQ. The V gene end was trimmed by 6 bases and the J gene end by 3 bases; junction bases not matched to a gene: 5. The CDR3 has 13 amino acids. CDR3 residues: CASTPGGNYEQYF. CDR3 sequence (DNA): TGCGCCAGCACTCCAGGGGGCAACTACGAGCAGTACTTC.

The chain joins TRBV19 to TRBJ2-5; TRBD1 might be the D (5 bases). Deletions cut 5 bases from V and 5 bases from J, with 18 bases between. CDR1 and CDR2 (germline): LNHDA, SQIVND (reference sequence). The CDR3 has 15 residues. The CDR3 sequence is CASSPVSWGAETQYF. DNA of the CDR3: TGTGCCAGTAGTCCGGTATCCTGGGGCGCGGAGACCCAGTACTTC.

CDR3 amino acids: CATAGGPYNEQFF. The DNA for the CDR3 is TGTGCCACCGCAGGGGGGCCCTACAATGAGCAGTTCTTC. V gene TRBV15 combines with J gene TRBJ2-1, with D perhaps matching TRBD1 (7 bases). CDR3 size: 13 residues. CDR1 LNHNV and CDR2 YYDKDF come from the germline V gene (reference sequence). The V and J ends lost 8 bases and 2 bases respectively, with 10 bases between them.

This rearrangement joins TRBV6-5 to TRBJ1-2, with TRBD1 identical over 9 bases. This CDR3 has 13 residues. The junction had 6 bases not matched to a gene; V was cut back by 2 bases and J by 11 bases. Germline CDR1 and CDR2: MNHEY and SVGAGI. The CDR3 loop is CASSYEGTGMYTF. The DNA for the CDR3 is TGTGCCAGCAGTTACGAAGGGACAGGGATGTACACCTTC.

The rearrangement links TRBV18 to TRBJ2-1, with 15 bases matching TRBD2. Germline CDR1 and CDR2: KGHSH and LQKENI. CDR3 length: 17 residues. V trimming: 2 bases; J trimming: 5 bases; junction bases outside the gene matches: 4. The CDR3 sequence is CASSPKGLAGGNNEQFF. DNA for the CDR3: TGTGCCAGCTCACCAAAGGGACTAGCGGGGGGAAACAATGAGCAGTTCTTC. The full variable domain, rest sourced from reference TRBV18 and TRBJ2-1, is NAGVMQNPRHLVRRRGQEARLRCSPMKGHSHVYWYRQLPEEGLKFMVYLQKENIIDESGMPKERFSAEFPKEGPSILRIQQVVRGDSAAYFCASSPKGLAGGNNEQFFGPGTRLTVL.

The gene calls are TRBV5-1 and TRBJ2-3; 14 bases match TRBD2. Germline V lookup: CDR1 SGHRS, CDR2 YFSETQ. V was pared by 4 bases and J by 3 bases, with 7 bases of the junction left unmatched. This CDR3 contains 17 residues. Here the CDR3 reads CASSIGTSGSPTDTQYF. The CDR3 DNA reads as TGCGCCAGCAGCATAGGGACTAGCGGGAGTCCTACAGATACGCAGTATTTT. The full variable domain, its missing parts supplied by reference TRBV5-1 and TRBJ2-3, is KAGVTQTPRYLIKTRGQQVTLSCSPISGHRSVSWYQQTPGQGLQFLFEYFSETQRNKGNFPGRFSGRQFSNSRSEMNVSTLELGDSALYLCASSIGTSGSPTDTQYFGPGTRLTVL.

The V and J genes are TRBV15 and TRBJ2-5; no firm D call. The CDR3 sequence is 12 residues long. V dropped 3 bases and J dropped 3 bases, with 5 bases sitting between them. Looked up from germline, CDR1 is LNHNV and CDR2 is YYDKDF (reference sequence). CDR3 in DNA: TGTGCCACCAGCAGCATAGAAGAGACCCAGTACTTC. Translating it yields CATSSIEETQYF. Based on the CDR3 plus reference TRBV15 and TRBJ2-5, the full variable domain is DAMVIQNPRYQVTQFGKPVTLSCSQTLNHNVMYWYQQKSSQAPKLLFHYYDKDFNNEADTPDNFQSRRPNTSFCFLDIRSPGLGDTAMYLCATSSIEETQYFGPGTRLLVL.

To note about this clone: Germline and junction disagree at one end, which may indicate a read error. The chain links TRBV4-1 to TRBJ1-1; possibly TRBD1 for D (6 bases). The CDR3 is 18 residues long. Looked up from germline, CDR1 is MGHRA and CDR2 is YSYEKL. The CDR3 DNA is TGCGCCAGCAGGCAACGGGTCGTGGGGGGGCCGGGGAACGCTGAAGCTTTCTTT. Protein: CASRQRVVGGPGNAEAFF.

This clone has a single count. The chain employs TRBV5-1 and TRBJ2-3, with 7 bases lining up with TRBD1. The CDR3 consists of 18 residues. V lost 3 bases and J lost 2; bases outside the gene matches: 15. The germline V gene has CDR1 SGHRS and CDR2 YFSETQ. CDR3 bases: TGCGCCAGCAGCTCGGGCGCGATACAGGGGTGGGTCACAGATACGCAGTATTTT. Its protein is CASSSGAIQGWVTDTQYF.